This T cell receptor beta chain is from a study of molecular identifiers for immune sequencing clone quantification. Overall study context: The replicates split RNA from around 18,000 or 91,000 naive CD8 cells five ways and sequenced four.

This clonotype showed up many times. RNA fractions of 10%, 30% or 50% and about 19,000 to 1,100,000 sorted cells were the source of naive CD8 libraries. Germline V gene lookup returns CDR1 SGDLS and CDR2 YYNGEE. Trimming pared 3 bases from V and 12 bases from J, leaving 19 bases between. The CDR3 extends over 13 amino acids. Bulk TCR libraries used previously described methods and listed TCR primers. MiXCR, run by TCRdb on the PCR reads, gives a single entry per CDR3 protein. The sample has about half a million distinct CDR3 sequences, roughly 24% seen once. The sequenced sample consisted of naive CD8+ T cells from blood, with Jurkat cell RNA spiked in. The sample's subset: FACS-sorted CD8+CD4-CCR7+CD45RA+ naive T cells. The J gene is TRBJ2-7, the V gene TRBV9; D gene ambiguous. The clonotype originates from a human donor in good health. Some libraries in this study had Jurkat cell RNA spiked in. CDR3 sequence reads: CASSGGFGLDLYF. Written as DNA, the CDR3 is TGTGCCAGCAGCGGGGGATTCGGTCTTGACTTGTACTTC.